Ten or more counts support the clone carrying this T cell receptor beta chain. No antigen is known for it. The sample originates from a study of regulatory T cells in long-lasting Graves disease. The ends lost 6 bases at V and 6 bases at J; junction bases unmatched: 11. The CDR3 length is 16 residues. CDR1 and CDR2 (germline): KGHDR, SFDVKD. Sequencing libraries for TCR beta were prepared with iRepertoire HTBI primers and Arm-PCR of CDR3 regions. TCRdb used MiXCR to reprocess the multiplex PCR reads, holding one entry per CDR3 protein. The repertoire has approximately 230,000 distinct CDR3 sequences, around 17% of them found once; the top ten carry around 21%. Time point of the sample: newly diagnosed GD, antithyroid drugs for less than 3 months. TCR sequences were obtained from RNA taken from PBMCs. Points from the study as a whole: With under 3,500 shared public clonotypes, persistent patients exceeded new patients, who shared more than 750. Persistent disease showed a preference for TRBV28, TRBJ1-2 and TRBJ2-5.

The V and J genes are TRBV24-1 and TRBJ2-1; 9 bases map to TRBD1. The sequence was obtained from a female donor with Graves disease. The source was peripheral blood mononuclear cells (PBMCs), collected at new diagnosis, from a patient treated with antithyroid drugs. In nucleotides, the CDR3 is TGTGCCACCAGTAGGATCTTGGGACAGGGTGGCAATGAGCAGTTCTTC. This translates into CATSRILGQGGNEQFF.